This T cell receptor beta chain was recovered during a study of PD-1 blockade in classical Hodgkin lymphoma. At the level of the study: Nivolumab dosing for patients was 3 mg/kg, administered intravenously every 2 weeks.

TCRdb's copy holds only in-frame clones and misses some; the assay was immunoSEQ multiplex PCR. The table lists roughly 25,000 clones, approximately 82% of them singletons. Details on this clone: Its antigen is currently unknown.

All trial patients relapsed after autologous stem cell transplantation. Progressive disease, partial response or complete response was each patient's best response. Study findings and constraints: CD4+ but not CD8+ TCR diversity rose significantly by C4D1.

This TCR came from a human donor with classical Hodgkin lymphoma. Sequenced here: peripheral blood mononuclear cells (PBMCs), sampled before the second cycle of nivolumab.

The CDR3 DNA reads TGTGCCAGCAGCAAAACAGGGCCTGAGCAGTACTTC. This sequence encodes CASSKTGPEQYF. This chain links TRBV6-6 with TRBJ2-7; D is perhaps TRBD1 (6 bases). V was pared by 6 bases and J by 7 bases, with 13 bases between. Germline V gene data show CDR1 as MNHNY and CDR2 as SVGAGI (reference sequence). This CDR3 is 12 amino acids long.